Sequencing of this T cell receptor (beta chain) was carried out in a study of T cell responses to AZD1222 COVID-19 vaccine. About the research overall: Second-dose timings of about 4 or about 12 weeks were pooled.

Data came from immunoSEQ multiplex PCR; TCRdb stores just in-frame clones and leaves some out. The sample holds under 110,000 clones; less than 95% are singletons and the top ten take 1.3%. Overall study findings and caveats: In the spike-specific TCR repertoire, nearly half reportedly target unmutated variant regions.

This clone came up once. Antigen: not known. Germline CDR1 and CDR2: SGHTS and YDEGEE. CDR3 length: 13 amino acids. V was cut by 4 bases and J by 3 bases, with 11 bases left in between. The receptor's source is an adult in good health. The material was peripheral blood, obtained on day 0 of AZD1222 vaccination. This chain joins TRBV5-8 and TRBJ2-7; D unresolved. CDR3 region: CASSLGVDYEQYF. CDR3 in DNA: TGTGCCAGCAGCCTTGGGGTGGACTACGAGCAGTACTTC.